This TCR beta chain was recovered during a study of shared clonotypes between healthy human individuals. Points from the study as a whole: Sequencing depth was predicted to influence how clonotypes are shared among donors. Compared with clonotypes that all four donors shared, non-shared clonotypes had lower generation probabilities.

The V end was cut by 4 bases, the J end by 5 bases, with 18 bases between. The CDR3 runs 15 residues. The V gene's germline CDR1 is SGHTS and CDR2 YDEGEE. Naive CD8 isolation took CD45RO-negative cells positively selected for CCR7 and excluded terminally differentiated effector memory CD45RA+ cells. The donors were adults (healthy and HIV-negative) with no recent acute infections or vaccinations. The method was immunoSEQ multiplex PCR; TCRdb's version includes in-frame clones alone and lacks a portion of them. The sample has about 680,000 clones, 92% seen once. Worth noting for this clone: Its antigen is unidentified.

The chain has TRBV5-8 and TRBJ1-1; D call uncertain. The receptor was isolated from a man aged 25 to 40 in good health. Sequences were obtained from naive CD8+ T cells sorted from blood. The CDR3 DNA sequence: TGTGCCAGCAGCCGAACTGGGCCGGTGAGGACTGAAGCTTTCTTT. Translated: CASSRTGPVRTEAFF.